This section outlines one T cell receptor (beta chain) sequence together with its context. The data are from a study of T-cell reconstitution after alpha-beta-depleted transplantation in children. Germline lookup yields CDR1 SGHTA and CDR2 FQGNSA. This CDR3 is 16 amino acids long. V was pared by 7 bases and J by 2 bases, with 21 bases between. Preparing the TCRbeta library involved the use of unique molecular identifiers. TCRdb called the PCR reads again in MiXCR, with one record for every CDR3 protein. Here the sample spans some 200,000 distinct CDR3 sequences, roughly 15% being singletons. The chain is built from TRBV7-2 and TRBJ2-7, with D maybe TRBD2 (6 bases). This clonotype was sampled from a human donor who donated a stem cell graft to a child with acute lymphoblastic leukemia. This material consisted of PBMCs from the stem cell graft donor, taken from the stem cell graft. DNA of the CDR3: TGTGCCAGCAAAAATAGACAGCGGGTATCCCCCTACGAGCAGTACTTC. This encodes CASKNRQRVSPYEQYF.